This section outlines one T cell receptor (beta chain) sequence together with its context. The target antigen is unknown. Researchers ran the PCR with 60 Vbeta and 13 Jbeta primers. Clones were sequenced by immunoSEQ multiplex PCR, and TCRdb holds only the in-frame ones, with some missing. The sample gives 35,000 to 55,000 clones, less than 75% of which show up once; 12% is in the top ten. The data are from a study of cytomegalovirus exposure and HLA in healthy donors. The CDR3 is made up of 16 amino acids. Germline lookup yields CDR1 SGHTA and CDR2 FQGNSA. Trimming cost V 2 bases and J 9 bases, with 22 bases left between them. Points from the study as a whole: Previous analysis showed most TCR beta V segments were productive about 90% or about 30% of the time.

The sequence was obtained from a man in his 60s in good health and CMV-seropositive. The sample comprised PBMCs. J is TRBJ2-5 and V is TRBV7-2; D may be TRBD2 (6 bases). For the CDR3, the DNA is TGTGCCAGCAGCTTATCATCGAGGGACCCCGGGGAGGCCCAGTACTTC. This gives the protein CASSLSSRDPGEAQYF.